These T cell receptor beta chains were read from a single sample in a study of cytomegalovirus exposure and HLA in healthy donors. Sequencing was performed with immunoSEQ multiplex PCR; in TCRdb, only in-frame clones are kept and a portion is missing. The sample yields approximately 200,000 clones, under 80% seen once. The sequenced material came from PBMCs. These receptors originate from a girl aged 2 to 10 in good health and CMV-seronegative. The CDR3 runs from the conserved cysteine through the conserved F or W. The D gene is left open where the match is weak. The size field is filled for only some rows; it gives once, few, many or a size class.

TRBJ2-1,.,.,TRBV9,CASSVAGDENEQFF,TGTGCCAGCAGCGTAGCGGGGGATGAGAATGAGCAGTTCTTC
TRBJ2-3,.,TRBD2,TRBV6-5,CASTRTSGPTDTQYF,TGTGCCAGCACTCGGACTAGCGGGCCCACAGATACGCAGTATTTT
TRBJ1-3,few,.,TRBV9,CASSAGVSVGNTIYF,TGTGCCAGCAGCGCGGGGGTGTCTGTAGGAAACACCATATATTTT
TRBJ1-1,.,.,TRBV7-6,CASSQRQAVNTEAFF,TGTGCCAGCAGCCAGAGACAGGCAGTGAACACTGAAGCTTTCTTT
TRBJ2-3,few,.,TRBV5-1,CASSFSSAGSTDTQYF,TGCGCCAGCAGCTTTTCGTCGGCGGGAAGCACAGATACGCAGTATTTT
TRBJ2-7,.,TRBD2,TRBV13,CASSPTGISGRGDEQYF,TGTGCCAGCAGCCCCACTGGGATTAGCGGGAGAGGGGACGAGCAGTACTTC
TRBJ2-5,few,TRBD2,TRBV5-4,CASSLELGGGLRGTQYF,TGTGCCAGCAGCTTGGAGCTTGGCGGGGGGTTGCGGGGGACCCAGTACTTC
TRBJ1-5,once,.,TRBV5-4,CASSLPGEPQHF,TGTGCCAGCAGCTTGCCAGGGGAGCCCCAGCATTTT
TRBJ2-5,.,.,TRBV5-4,CATWGAGAFSSKTQYF,TGTGCCACCTGGGGGGCGGGAGCCTTTTCTTCGAAGACCCAGTACTTC
TRBJ2-7,.,TRBD1,TRBV5-4,CASSSQGVDEQYF,TGTGCCAGCAGCTCCCAGGGGGTGGACGAGCAGTACTTC
TRBJ2-3,.,.,TRBV6-1,CASTGTDTQYF,TGTGCCAGCACCGGCACAGATACGCAGTATTTT
TRBJ1-4,.,.,TRBV25-1,CASSEKDRTKLFF,TGTGCCAGCAGTGAGAAGGACAGAACAAAACTGTTTTTT
TRBJ2-7,.,.,TRBV7-8,CASSFTRVDEQYF,TGTGCCAGCAGCTTCACGAGGGTTGACGAGCAGTACTTC
TRBJ2-7,.,TRBD2,TRBV4-2,CASSQGDGTSLTRLPYEQYF,TGTGCCAGCAGCCAAGGGGATGGGACTAGCCTAACACGACTGCCCTACGAGCAGTACTTC
TRBJ1-5,.,TRBD1,TRBV19,CASSSWTQGGPQHF,TGTGCCAGTAGTTCGTGGACCCAGGGGGGGCCCCAGCATTTT
TRBJ2-1,.,TRBD2,TRBV4-1,CASSQETSGRSDEQFF,TGCGCCAGCAGCCAAGAAACTAGCGGGAGGTCGGATGAGCAGTTCTTC
TRBJ2-1,.,.,TRBV27,CASSTGQSYNEQFF,TGTGCCAGCAGTACAGGTCAATCCTACAATGAGCAGTTCTTC
TRBJ1-2,.,TRBD1,TRBV18,CASSPPDRAHGYTF,TGTGCCAGCTCACCCCCGGACAGGGCCCATGGCTACACCTTC
TRBJ1-4,.,.,TRBV5-1,CASSLSRYRHEKLFF,TGCGCCAGCAGCTTGAGCCGCTACCGCCATGAAAAACTGTTTTTT
TRBJ2-3,.,.,TRBV4-2,CASSQETGVDTQYF,TGTGCCAGCAGCCAAGAGACGGGGGTAGATACGCAGTATTTT
TRBJ1-3,.,.,TRBV7-8,CASSLRDRRQVSGNTIYF,TGTGCCAGCAGCTTACGGGACCGAAGACAGGTCTCTGGAAACACCATATATTTT
TRBJ2-1,few,TRBD2,TRBV6-7,CASSYSIGAGRRANEQFF,TGTGCCAGCAGTTACTCGATAGGAGCGGGAAGGCGTGCAAATGAGCAGTTCTTC
TRBJ1-1,.,.,TRBV6-4,CASSSQINTEAFF,TGTGCCAGCAGTTCACAGATAAACACTGAAGCTTTCTTT
TRBJ2-7,.,TRBD1,TRBV6-5,CASSYGTGFYEQYF,TGTGCCAGCAGTTATGGGACAGGGTTCTACGAGCAGTACTTC
TRBJ1-2,once,TRBD1,TRBV6-5,CANLRGHVPNYGYTF,TGTGCCAACCTGAGGGGGCACGTACCTAACTATGGCTACACCTTC
TRBJ2-5,.,TRBD1,TRBV5-1,CASRDREETQYF,TGCGCCAGCAGGGACAGGGAAGAGACCCAGTACTTC
TRBJ2-7,.,TRBD1,TRBV6-5,CASSHRGAIRHEQYF,TGTGCCAGCAGTCACAGGGGCGCTATTAGGCACGAGCAGTACTTC
TRBJ2-7,.,TRBD1,TRBV7-9,CASSLMAPRQGYSYEQYF,TGTGCCAGCAGCTTAATGGCCCCCCGACAGGGTTACTCCTACGAGCAGTACTTC
TRBJ1-2,.,TRBD1,TRBV29-1,CSVAGTEPYGYTF,TGCAGCGTCGCCGGGACAGAGCCCTATGGCTACACCTTC
TRBJ1-4,.,.,TRBV6-1,CASSRDTATNEKLFF,TGTGCCAGCAGTAGAGACACAGCAACTAATGAAAAACTGTTTTTT
TRBJ2-5,.,.,TRBV25-1,CASRRIGGGETQYF,TGTGCCAGCAGGAGGATCGGGGGTGGAGAGACCCAGTACTTC
TRBJ1-2,few,.,TRBV5-1,CASRDDRFLNYGYTF,TGCGCCAGCAGAGACGACAGGTTTTTAAACTATGGCTACACCTTC
TRBJ2-1,.,.,TRBV15,CATSYDSFNEQFF,TGTGCCACCAGCTACGACTCGTTCAATGAGCAGTTCTTC
TRBJ2-2,.,TRBD1,TRBV7-9,CASSQGQGSNTGELFF,TGTGCCAGCAGCCAGGGACAGGGATCGAACACCGGGGAGCTGTTTTTT
TRBJ2-3,.,.,TRBV11-2,CASSLGRQTTDTQYF,TGTGCCAGCAGCTTAGGAAGACAGACCACAGATACGCAGTATTTT
TRBJ2-7,few,.,TRBV27,CASSQRAGARYEQYF,TGTGCCAGCAGCCAACGGGCAGGGGCTCGATACGAGCAGTACTTC
TRBJ2-6,.,.,TRBV19,CASSPLRSSGANVLTF,TGTGCCAGTAGTCCCCTCCGGAGCTCTGGGGCCAACGTCCTGACTTTC
TRBJ2-3,.,.,TRBV9,CASSTKRASTDTQYF,TGTGCCAGCAGTACAAAGCGGGCTAGCACAGATACGCAGTATTTT
TRBJ1-1,few,TRBD1,TRBV10-3,CAISTPPGTGDTEAFF,TGTGCCATCAGTACTCCACCCGGGACAGGGGACACTGAAGCTTTCTTT
TRBJ2-7,.,.,TRBV10-3,CAISDIKSSYEQYF,TGTGCCATCAGTGATATTAAGAGCTCCTACGAGCAGTACTTC
TRBJ1-6,.,TRBD1,TRBV5-4,CASSPRDSNSPLHF,TGTGCCAGCAGCCCCCGGGACAGTAATTCACCCCTCCACTTT
TRBJ2-5,once,TRBD1,TRBV6-5,CASTFTGGSETQYF,TGTGCCAGCACCTTCACAGGGGGCAGTGAGACCCAGTACTTC
TRBJ1-2,.,TRBD1,TRBV6-1,CASSNTGETGYTF,TGTGCCAGCAGTAACACAGGGGAGACTGGCTACACCTTC
TRBJ1-1,.,.,TRBV4-2,CASSQITDTEAFF,TGTGCCAGCAGCCAAATAACAGACACTGAAGCTTTCTTT
TRBJ2-2,.,.,TRBV5-6,CASSATIGPVGELFF,TGTGCCAGCAGCGCGACTATAGGGCCAGTCGGGGAGCTGTTTTTT
TRBJ1-2,.,TRBD1,TRBV15,CATSVRDRRDYGYTF,TGTGCCACCAGCGTACGGGACAGGAGGGACTATGGCTACACCTTC